This T cell receptor beta chain is from a study of T cell responses to AZD1222 COVID-19 vaccine. Worth noting for this clone: The antigen remains undetermined.

The table came from immunoSEQ multiplex PCR; TCRdb's copy has only in-frame clones and leaves some out. The sample yields about 97,000 clones, 84% seen once. Findings of the study overall: The donors showed a predominance of white British ancestry and of females, with possible underestimation of clonal diversity. Spike-specific TCR depth and breadth grew after two AZD1222 doses. Seropositivity was recorded at baseline in only a handful of AZD1222 recipients.

V was trimmed by 1 base and J by 8 bases, leaving 11 bases between them. This CDR3 has 13 residues. CDR1 and CDR2 from the germline V gene are SEHNR and FQNEAQ (reference sequence). The input for sequencing was peripheral blood, taken on day 0 of AZD1222 vaccination. The genes are TRBV7-9 and TRBJ1-2; D ambiguous. This TCR was recovered from an adult in good health. The CDR3 protein is CASSLERQNGYTF. The CDR3, as DNA: TGTGCCAGCAGCTTAGAACGCCAGAACGGCTACACCTTC.